Each of the 6 T cell receptor beta chains below was sequenced from the same sample in a study of T cells in Graves' hyperthyroidism and ophthalmopathy. Amplified TCR beta CDR3 regions came from RNA transcripts. HTBI primers were used for first-round RT-PCR of the TCR CDR3. TCRdb re-called the multiplex PCR reads through MiXCR, storing one row per CDR3 protein. The data show under 750,000 distinct CDR3 sequences, around 19% seen once. The material sequenced was blood. These receptors all come from a woman in her forties or fifties with Graves' hyperthyroidism that later progressed to Graves' ophthalmopathy.

As for this clonotype: Possible read error: a much larger clone is one base away. V is TRBV3-1 and J is TRBJ1-4; 8 nucleotides match TRBD1. The germline V gene encodes CDR1 LGHDT and CDR2 YNNKEL (reference sequence). The trim removed 2 bases at V and 0 bases at J, leaving 2 bases unmatched. This CDR3 spans 16 amino acids. CDR3 in amino acids: CASSQRQGTTNEKLFF. The DNA for the CDR3 is TGTGCCAGCAGCCAACGACAGGGGACAACTAATGAAAAACTGTTTTTT.

The CDR3 DNA sequence: TGCGCCAGCAGCACGATTGAGGACAGATTTTCGGAGCAGTACTTC. Residues: CASSTIEDRFSEQYF. This chain uses TRBV5-1 with TRBJ2-7; D is perhaps TRBD1 (6 bases). Germline-derived CDR1 and CDR2 are SGHRS and YFSETQ. V dropped 4 bases and J dropped 7 bases, with 21 bases sitting between them. CDR3 length equals 15 residues. Drawing the rest from reference TRBV5-1 and TRBJ2-7, the complete variable domain is KAGVTQTPRYLIKTRGQQVTLSCSPISGHRSVSWYQQTPGQGLQFLFEYFSETQRNKGNFPGRFSGRQFSNSRSEMNVSTLELGDSALYLCASSTIEDRFSEQYFGPGTRLTVT.

There are a few counts of this clonotype. The CDR3 spells CSAKIPGTGERNTGELFF. The CDR3 nucleotides are TGCAGTGCTAAAATCCCCGGGACAGGGGAGAGGAACACCGGGGAGCTGTTTTTT. The rearrangement uses TRBV20-1 and TRBJ2-2; 10 nucleotides match TRBD1. CDR3 length: 18 amino acids. Germline V gene data show CDR1 as DFQATT and CDR2 as SNEGSKA (reference sequence). The V segment lost 4 bases and the J segment 1 base; nucleotides outside the gene matches: 12.

This clonotype was detected ten times or more. The CDR3 DNA follows: TGTGCCAGCTCACCACCCTACAGGGATTACGAGCAGTACTTC. It specifies CASSPPYRDYEQYF. V and J are TRBV18 and TRBJ2-7, with D tentatively TRBD1 (6 bases). CDR3 length equals 14 residues. Germline loops: CDR1 KGHSH, CDR2 LQKENI. V shed 0 bases and J shed 4 bases, with 10 bases lying between them.

This clonotype was counted many times. The V and J genes are TRBV3-1 and TRBJ2-1; 7 bases are a match to TRBD2. The CDR3 contains 16 residues. The V and J ends lost 4 bases and 5 bases, in that order; junction bases with no gene match: 11. Looked up from germline, CDR1 is LGHDT and CDR2 is YNNKEL (reference sequence). The CDR3 DNA is TGTGCCAGCAGCCTGAGGCAGAGACTAGCCGACAATGAGCAGTTCTTC. Translating it yields CASSLRQRLADNEQFF.

The chain carries TRBV20-1 and TRBJ1-1; the match to TRBD1 covers 8 bases. Germline-derived CDR1 and CDR2 are DFQATT and SNEGSKA (reference sequence). This CDR3 is built from 14 residues. The V and J ends lost 6 bases and 6 bases, in that order; junction bases with no gene match: 12. The CDR3 protein is CSAVEQGAGAEAFF. CDR3 in DNA: TGCAGTGCCGTGGAGCAGGGGGCGGGGGCTGAAGCTTTCTTT.